The 20 T cell receptor beta chains listed next were all sequenced from one sample in a study of blood T cell repertoires in COVID-19. TCRdb's copy holds only in-frame clones and misses some; the assay was immunoSEQ multiplex PCR. This sample yields roughly 280,000 clones, of which approximately 89% are seen a single time; 1.9% belongs to the top ten. Sequenced material: PBMCs or T cells enriched from blood (not recorded which). Receptors were obtained from a woman in her sixties or seventies who had recovered from COVID-19.

This clone has only one observation. The rearrangement joins TRBV5-1 to TRBJ1-1, with D unclear. The CDR3 loop spans 15 amino acids. Trimming left V 0 bases short and J 0 bases short, with 9 bases between. CDR1 and CDR2 (germline): SGHRS, YFSETQ. The DNA for the CDR3 is TGCGCCAGCAGCTTGGCTCGACAACTGAACACTGAAGCTTTCTTT. Protein product: CASSLARQLNTEAFF.

This sequence joins TRBV5-4 and TRBJ1-2, with 11 nucleotides matching TRBD1. The CDR3 extends over 13 amino acids. Losses at the gene ends were 4 bases for V and 6 bases for J; bases not matched to a gene: 2. Germline-derived CDR1 and CDR2 are SGHNT and YYREEE (reference sequence). The CDR3 region is CASSVGQGDGYTF. The CDR3 bases are TGTGCCAGCAGCGTGGGACAGGGGGATGGCTACACCTTC.

The chain carries TRBV7-8 and TRBJ2-7, with 8 bases fitting TRBD2. V dropped 5 bases and J dropped 2; count of bases not matched to a gene: 11. Germline CDR1 and CDR2: SGHVS and FQNEAQ. CDR3 length: 16 residues. This CDR3 is CASSPGQRGTTYEQYF. The CDR3 nucleotides are TGTGCCAGCAGCCCCGGCCAGCGGGGGACCACCTACGAGCAGTACTTC.

This rearrangement joins TRBV7-2 to TRBJ1-5, with D unclear. Trimming cost V 5 bases and J 6 bases, with 11 bases left between them. Germline CDR1 and CDR2: SGHTA and FQGNSA. CDR3 length: 13 amino acids. The CDR3 coding sequence is TGTGCCAGCAGCGCGGTAGAGGGTCAGCCCCAGCATTTT. Encoded protein: CASSAVEGQPQHF.

CDR3 loop: CASGGQGDGANVLTF. CDR3 coding DNA: TGTGCCAGCGGGGGACAGGGGGACGGGGCCAACGTCCTGACTTTC. The genes are TRBV5-8 and TRBJ2-6; 11 bases match TRBD1. With V trimmed by 7 bases and J by 4 bases, 4 bases remained unmatched. The CDR3 contains 15 residues. Per germline, CDR1 SGHTS and CDR2 YDEGEE.

The gene calls are TRBV7-3 and TRBJ1-2; TRBD1 is a possible D gene (5 bases). Germline lookup yields CDR1 SGHTA and CDR2 FQGTGA. V was pared by 5 bases and J by 8 bases, with 12 bases between. The CDR3 has 12 residues. The DNA for the CDR3 is TGTGCCAGCAGCCGGGTAGACAGAGGCTACACCTTC. Encoded protein: CASSRVDRGYTF.

The chain combines TRBV3-1 (or the pseudogene TRBV3-2) with TRBJ2-7, with a tentative D call TRBD2 (6 bases). CDR3 size: 15 residues. V was shortened by 1 base and J by 2 bases, with 12 bases between the two germline ends. The V gene's germline CDR1 is LGHDT and CDR2 YNNKEL (reference sequence). CDR3 sequence reads: CASSQGVGGPYEQYF. The CDR3 DNA reads as TGTGCCAGCAGCCAAGGCGTGGGAGGACCCTACGAGCAGTACTTC.

This sequence joins TRBV6-5 and TRBJ2-3, with a possible D match to TRBD1 (6 bases). The V end was cut by 5 bases, the J end by 8 bases, with 11 bases between. Germline V gives CDR1 MNHEY, CDR2 SVGAGI. The CDR3 covers 12 residues. CDR3 in DNA: TGTGCCAGCAGTCGTCTAGGGGGTACGCAGTATTTT. Translated: CASSRLGGTQYF.

This clone was recorded once. Here the CDR3 DNA reads TGTGCCAGCAGTGACGCAGGGCCCGAAAACATTCAGTACTTC. Protein: CASSDAGPENIQYF. The chain is built from TRBV6-1 and TRBJ2-4, with D perhaps TRBD1 (5 bases). Trimming stripped 3 bases from V and 5 bases from J, with 11 bases between. Germline CDR1 reads MNHNS; CDR2 reads SASEGT. The CDR3 spans 14 residues.

This clone appeared a few times. The chain employs TRBV28 and TRBJ1-1; a possible D gene is TRBD1 (6 bases). The CDR3 runs 17 residues. The ends were cut back, 5 bases at V and 1 base at J, with 20 bases in the middle. The germline V gene has CDR1 MDHEN and CDR2 SYDVKM. CDR3 in DNA: TGTGCCAGCAGTCCCAACAGGGAACCCTCGAAGAACACTGAAGCTTTCTTT. This gives the protein CASSPNREPSKNTEAFF.

The rearrangement joins TRBV2 to TRBJ1-6, with 8 bases identical to TRBD1. V lost 8 bases and J lost 7; bases outside the gene matches: 4. The CDR3 sequence is 13 residues long. From germline, CDR1 is SNHLY and CDR2 FYNNEI. The CDR3 region is CASDYRGNSPLHF. CDR3 coding DNA: TGTGCCAGCGACTACAGGGGGAATTCACCCCTCCACTTT.

The rearrangement links TRBV28 to TRBJ1-6; D unresolved. Looked up from germline, CDR1 is MDHEN and CDR2 is SYDVKM. CDR3 length: 15 residues. The V and J ends lost 8 bases and 0 bases respectively, with 11 bases between them. The CDR3 here is CASGLPSSYNSPLHF. Here the CDR3 DNA reads TGTGCCAGCGGGCTTCCCAGCTCCTATAATTCACCCCTCCACTTT.

This sequence joins TRBV18 and TRBJ1-4; TRBD1 aligns across 8 bases. This CDR3 is built from 17 residues. Losses at the gene ends were 1 base for V and 5 bases for J; bases not matched to a gene: 9. Germline-derived CDR1 and CDR2 are KGHSH and LQKENI. CDR3 sequence: CASSPRTTAGGNEKLFF. In nucleotides, the CDR3 is TGTGCCAGCTCACCACGCACCACCGCAGGGGGCAATGAAAAACTGTTTTTT.

This CDR3 reads CASSFGGAGANVLTF. The CDR3 DNA reads as TGTGCCAGCAGCTTCGGGGGAGCTGGGGCCAACGTCCTGACTTTC. V and J are TRBV11-3 and TRBJ2-6; D might be TRBD2 (6 bases). V was pared by 3 bases and J by 2 bases, with 8 bases between. CDR3 length: 15 residues. The germline V gene has CDR1 SGHNT and CDR2 YENEEA.

The chain uses TRBV12-3 or TRBV12-4 and TRBJ1-6; no clear D. Between the trimmed V and J ends, which lost 3 bases and 9 bases, there was a span of 6 bases. The CDR3 is 12 amino acids. CDR3 protein: CASSLTGSPLHF. DNA for the CDR3: TGTGCCAGCAGTTTGACGGGTTCACCCCTCCACTTT.

This chain uses TRBV2 with TRBJ1-2, with D uncertain. V lost 6 bases and J 1 base, leaving 12 bases between the germline ends. Per the germline V gene, CDR1 is SNHLY and CDR2 is FYNNEI. The CDR3 has 14 amino acids. The CDR3 DNA sequence: TGTGCCAGCAGGTTAGATACTTATAACTATGGCTACACCTTC. Translation gives CASRLDTYNYGYTF.

The chain joins TRBV5-1 to TRBJ1-1; D possibly corresponds to TRBD1 (5 bases). Germline CDR1 reads SGHRS; CDR2 reads YFSETQ. The CDR3 consists of 15 residues. The germline V and J ends were trimmed by 3 bases and 4 bases, with 16 bases remaining between them. CDR3 sequence (DNA): TGCGCCAGCAGCTGGGGGTTTGGGGACTCCACTGAAGCTTTCTTT. This translates into CASSWGFGDSTEAFF.

This sequence joins TRBV9 and TRBJ1-1, with a weak D call TRBD1 (6 bases). Trimming pared 3 bases from V and 3 bases from J, leaving 18 bases between. This CDR3 comprises 16 residues. The germline gives CDR1 SGDLS, CDR2 YYNGEE. The CDR3 nucleotides are TGTGCCAGCAGCGAGGGGGTGGGGTATGGGGACACTGAAGCTTTCTTT. The encoded protein is CASSEGVGYGDTEAFF.

This sequence joins TRBV4-2 and TRBJ2-1; possibly TRBD2 for D (5 bases). This CDR3 contains 15 residues. V was cut by 2 bases and J by 2 bases, with 10 bases left in between. Germline V CDR1 and CDR2: LGHNA, YNFKEQ. Here the CDR3 reads CASSQMGSTYNEQFF. In DNA, the CDR3 is TGTGCCAGCAGCCAAATGGGGAGTACCTACAATGAGCAGTTCTTC.

The chain couples TRBV5-4 to TRBJ2-1; 8 positions agree with TRBD2. The CDR3 contains 19 residues. V trimming: 9 bases; J trimming: 3 bases; junction bases outside the gene matches: 23. Germline V gives CDR1 SGHNT, CDR2 YYREEE (reference sequence). Here the CDR3 reads CANHERGGWSSTSYNEQFF. CDR3 DNA sequence: TGTGCCAACCACGAACGGGGGGGCTGGAGTTCGACCAGCTACAATGAGCAGTTCTTC.